One and the same sample provided the 6 T cell receptor beta chains below, sequenced in a study of relationships among human T cell subsets. Memory T cells were selected with anti-CD45RO beads from the CD45RA-negative fraction. TCR alpha and beta CDR3s were amplified from mRNA by semiquantitative ARM-PCR. Exponential amplification used communal superprimers after tagged nested gene-specific primers in ARM-PCR. TCRdb re-called the multiplex PCR reads through MiXCR, storing one row per CDR3 protein. The sample lists about 8,900 distinct CDR3 sequences; approximately 50% were seen once. Sequenced: memory T cells sorted from blood. These receptors were taken from a man aged 35 to 55 in good health.

V usage is TRBV28 and J usage is TRBJ1-2; D not resolved. Germline CDR1 MDHEN, CDR2 SYDVKM. V lost 3 bases to trimming and J lost 0 bases, with 11 bases between them. This CDR3 spans 15 amino acids. CDR3 nucleotide sequence: TGTGCCAGCAGTTTGGTTGCCACCGCTAACTATGGCTACACCTTC. The encoded protein is CASSLVATANYGYTF.

The J gene is TRBJ1-5, the V gene TRBV12-3 or TRBV12-4; perhaps TRBD1 as D (5 bases). CDR3 size: 12 residues. Trimming left V 7 bases short and J 10 bases short, with 14 bases between. The CDR3, as DNA: TGTGCCAGCATCTCGGGTGGGGGACCCCAGCATTTT. It yields the protein CASISGGGPQHF.

The chain recombines TRBV6-1 with TRBJ1-5; no definite D call. The ends were cut back, 6 bases at V and 7 bases at J, with 13 bases in the middle. The V gene's germline CDR1 is MNHNS and CDR2 SASEGT. This CDR3 is built from 13 residues. The CDR3 reads CASSSVDRQPQHF. The CDR3 region has the DNA TGTGCCAGCAGCTCGGTGGACCGGCAGCCCCAGCATTTT.

This chain joins TRBV27 and TRBJ1-2; no firm D call. The CDR3 extends over 13 amino acids. V lost 5 bases and J 4 bases, leaving 11 bases between the germline ends. CDR1 MNHEY and CDR2 SMNVEV come from the germline V gene (reference sequence). CDR3 DNA sequence: TGTGCCAGCAGTCCTGGACGGGCCTATGGCTACACCTTC. This codes for CASSPGRAYGYTF.

The chain has TRBV6-6 and TRBJ1-2; tentatively, D is TRBD1 (5 bases). The V gene lost 6 bases and the J gene lost 8 bases, with 16 bases spanning the gap. The CDR3 sequence is 13 residues long. Germline loops: CDR1 MNHNY, CDR2 SVGAGI (reference sequence). The CDR3 region is CASSIAGGVGYTF. The CDR3 DNA follows: TGTGCCAGCAGCATTGCGGGAGGGGTAGGCTACACCTTC.

The table lists this clonotype with a few counts. The rearrangement joins TRBV5-5 to TRBJ2-7, with a tentative D call TRBD2 (5 bases). V gave up 1 base and J gave up 3 bases, with 5 bases separating them. The CDR3 is 12 residues long. Germline CDR1 reads SGHKS; CDR2 reads YYEKEE (reference sequence). CDR3 residues: CASSLSGYEQYF. DNA for the CDR3: TGTGCCAGCAGCTTGAGCGGCTACGAGCAGTACTTC.